These T cell receptor beta chains were read from a single sample in a study of PD-L1 blockade in urothelial cancer. The repertoire was sequenced with immunoSEQ multiplex PCR; TCRdb's copy has only in-frame clones and lacks some. This repertoire shows roughly 45,000 clones, nearly 90% found once; its top ten account for approximately 7.6%. The material sequenced was PBMCs, taken around atezolizumab (anti-PD-L1) treatment. Receptors originate from a man aged 60 to 69 with urothelial cancer. The CDR3 runs from the conserved cysteine through the conserved F or W. D genes are given only for firm matches. Clone sizes are given selectively: once, few, many, or a class where the clone is expanded.

clone size	D gene	V gene	J gene	CDR3 protein	CDR3 DNA
.	TRBD2	TRBV6-1	TRBJ2-2	CASSEHAGGDTGELFF	TGTGCCAGCAGTGAACACGCGGGGGGTGACACCGGGGAGCTGTTTTTT
.	TRBD1	TRBV6-6	TRBJ1-5	CASSYPLDRARQPQHF	TGTGCCAGCAGTTACCCTTTGGACAGGGCAAGGCAGCCCCAGCATTTT
.	TRBD1	TRBV30	TRBJ2-7	CAWSVGGTGGNEQYF	TGTGCCTGGAGTGTCGGGGGGACAGGGGGTAACGAGCAGTACTTC
.	.	TRBV5-6	TRBJ1-3	CASSQDNQGRRGDTIYF	TGTGCCAGCAGCCAGGACAATCAGGGGCGCCGGGGGGACACCATATATTTT
.	TRBD1	TRBV7-6	TRBJ2-2	CASSIQGAYTGELFF	TGTGCCAGCAGCATCCAGGGGGCTTACACCGGGGAGCTGTTTTTT
few	.	TRBV6-6	TRBJ1-5	CASRNQGQGNQPQHF	TGTGCCAGCAGAAACCAGGGTCAGGGCAATCAGCCCCAGCATTTT
.	TRBD2	TRBV6-5	TRBJ2-5	CASSYLAGWETQYF	TGTGCCAGCAGTTACCTAGCGGGGTGGGAGACCCAGTACTTC
.	.	TRBV5-5	TRBJ1-1	CASSSFSDTEAFF	TGTGCCAGCAGCTCCTTCTCGGACACTGAAGCTTTCTTT
.	.	TRBV6-5	TRBJ1-5	CASSPNSVNQPQHF	TGTGCCAGCAGTCCGAACTCTGTCAATCAGCCCCAGCATTTT
.	TRBD1	TRBV5-1	TRBJ2-2	CASSQTTGVATGELFF	TGCGCCAGCAGCCAGACTACAGGGGTAGCCACCGGGGAGCTGTTTTTT
.	TRBD1	TRBV25-1	TRBJ1-1	CASQGDTGGVEAFF	TGTGCCAGCCAGGGAGATACAGGGGGCGTTGAAGCTTTCTTT
few	.	TRBV2	TRBJ1-6	CASSVRERSPLHF	TGTGCCAGCAGTGTCAGGGAACGTTCACCCCTCCACTTT
.	TRBD1	TRBV19	TRBJ1-2	CASSRQGLNYGYTF	TGTGCCAGTAGTAGACAGGGTCTAAACTATGGCTACACCTTC
.	.	TRBV6-7	TRBJ1-1	CASGLSQGRGHTEAFF	TGTGCCAGCGGATTATCTCAGGGGCGGGGGCACACTGAAGCTTTCTTT
few	.	TRBV5-1	TRBJ2-7	CASSPDLDRSYEQYF	TGCGCCAGCAGCCCCGACCTGGACAGATCCTACGAGCAGTACTTC
.	.	TRBV29-1	TRBJ1-1	CSVRMLNTEAFF	TGCAGCGTTCGTATGTTGAACACTGAAGCTTTCTTT
.	TRBD1	TRBV29-1	TRBJ1-2	CSGRTGGTEGGYTF	TGCAGCGGTAGGACAGGGGGCACCGAGGGCGGCTACACCTTC
.	TRBD1	TRBV30	TRBJ2-5	CAWSIGQGFETQYF	TGTGCCTGGAGTATCGGACAGGGTTTCGAGACCCAGTACTTC
.	.	TRBV7-2	TRBJ1-1	CASSLSSGVNTEAFF	TGTGCCAGCAGCTTATCCTCGGGAGTGAACACTGAAGCTTTCTTT
.	.	TRBV5-4	TRBJ1-2	CASSFRGGLNGYTF	TGTGCCAGCAGCTTCCGGGGGGGATTGAACGGCTACACCTTC
.	.	TRBV9	TRBJ2-5	CASSVPGRETQYF	TGTGCCAGCAGCGTGCCGGGGAGGGAGACCCAGTACTTC
.	TRBD1	TRBV19	TRBJ1-5	CASSVTGTGGWNQPQHF	TGTGCCAGTAGTGTAACGGGGACAGGGGGTTGGAATCAGCCCCAGCATTTT
.	.	TRBV19	TRBJ2-2	CASSISGTDTGELFF	TGTGCCAGTAGTATCTCCGGGACTGACACCGGGGAGCTGTTTTTT
.	.	TRBV4-2	TRBJ1-1	CASSTEVGSYVTEAFF	TGTGCCAGCAGCACTGAGGTGGGGAGCTATGTCACTGAAGCTTTCTTT
few	.	TRBV19	TRBJ1-1	CASSIDTPGKLYVAEAFF	TGTGCCAGTAGTATCGATACTCCGGGTAAGCTATACGTCGCTGAAGCTTTCTTT
.	.	TRBV23-1	TRBJ1-2	CASSHGSADGYTF	TGCGCCAGCAGTCACGGGTCAGCCGATGGCTACACCTTC